A single sample is the source of the 20 T cell receptor beta chains below, sequenced in a study of cytomegalovirus exposure and HLA in healthy donors. In the PCR, 60 Vbeta and 13 Jbeta primers were used. Clones were read by immunoSEQ multiplex PCR, and TCRdb kept only the in-frame ones, dropping some. Of roughly 170,000 clones listed, roughly 85% are singletons. Sequenced material: PBMCs. Every receptor here comes from a male donor in good health and CMV-seronegative.

The chain has TRBV11-1 and TRBJ2-1; 9 nucleotides align to TRBD1. The CDR3 totals 17 residues. The V gene end was trimmed by 4 bases and the J gene end by 7 bases; junction bases not matched to a gene: 14. Germline CDR1 SGHAT, CDR2 FQDESV (reference sequence). The CDR3 loop is CASSSGIPGQGRNEQFF. CDR3 nucleotide sequence: TGTGCCAGCAGCTCCGGCATACCGGGACAGGGACGGAATGAGCAGTTCTTC.

The V call is TRBV4-3, the J call TRBJ2-1, with TRBD2 matching 13 bases. The V gene end was trimmed by 1 base and the J gene end by 8 bases; junction bases not matched to a gene: 8. Germline lookup yields CDR1 LGHNA and CDR2 YSLEER. The CDR3 covers 17 residues. CDR3: CASSQVSGLAGFHEQFF. CDR3 bases: TGCGCCAGCAGCCAAGTATCGGGACTAGCGGGATTCCATGAGCAGTTCTTC.

The V call is TRBV28, the J call TRBJ2-3; TRBD2 aligns across 8 bases. This CDR3 comprises 15 residues. CDR1 and CDR2 from the germline V gene are MDHEN and SYDVKM. V gave up 8 bases and J gave up 1 base; unmatched junction bases: 8. As DNA, the CDR3 is TGTGCCAGCGCAAAGCGGGGGTCGGGCACAGATACGCAGTATTTT. This gives the protein CASAKRGSGTDTQYF.

The chain has TRBV7-2 and TRBJ2-3; the match to TRBD2 covers 7 bases. With V trimmed by 5 bases and J by 5 bases, 13 bases remained unmatched. CDR3 length: 16 residues. CDR1 and CDR2 (germline): SGHTA, FQGNSA. The CDR3 reads CASSVWTRDRKDTQYF. For the CDR3, the DNA is TGTGCCAGCAGCGTATGGACTAGGGACCGGAAAGATACGCAGTATTTT.

The chain couples TRBV11-2 to TRBJ1-1, with D unresolved. In germline, CDR1 is SGHAT, CDR2 FQNNGV. The V end lost 5 bases, the J end lost 6 bases, and 13 bases lay between the germline ends. The CDR3 spans 13 residues. CDR3 residues: CASSPTTAAEAFF. The CDR3 coding sequence is TGTGCCAGCAGCCCTACAACAGCGGCTGAAGCTTTCTTT.

The chain carries TRBV19 and TRBJ2-7; D might be TRBD2 (7 bases). The germline gives CDR1 LNHDA, CDR2 SQIVND (reference sequence). Trimming took off 6 bases at V and 2 bases at J, with 14 bases between the two ends. The CDR3 sequence is 14 residues long. This CDR3 reads CASSQGGGTYEQYF. CDR3 DNA sequence: TGTGCCAGTAGCCAAGGGGGGGGCACCTACGAGCAGTACTTC.

The rearrangement uses TRBV15 and TRBJ2-3; 12 nucleotides agree with TRBD2. Germline CDR1 and CDR2: LNHNV and YYDKDF (reference sequence). This CDR3 is built from 20 residues. J gave up 0 bases and V 0 bases, and 10 bases lay outside the gene matches. CDR3 loop: CATSRDAKTSGGSSTDTQYF. As DNA, the CDR3 is TGTGCCACCAGCAGAGATGCGAAGACTAGCGGGGGTTCAAGCACAGATACGCAGTATTTT. The full variable domain, with the rest looked up from reference TRBV15 and TRBJ2-3, is DAMVIQNPRYQVTQFGKPVTLSCSQTLNHNVMYWYQQKSSQAPKLLFHYYDKDFNNEADTPDNFQSRRPNTSFCFLDIRSPGLGDTAMYLCATSRDAKTSGGSSTDTQYFGPGTRLTVL.

The V gene is TRBV4-1, the J gene TRBJ2-5, with 13 positions matching TRBD2. V dropped 0 bases and J dropped 0; count of bases not matched to a gene: 7. CDR3 length: 19 residues. Germline assignment: CDR1 MGHRA and CDR2 YSYEKL. For the CDR3, the DNA is TGCGCCAGCAGCCAAGAAACCGGGACTAGCGGGGTGAACCAAGAGACCCAGTACTTC. Translation gives CASSQETGTSGVNQETQYF.

About this clone: The junction does not match germline at one end; this may be a read error. The V gene is TRBV7-9, the J gene TRBJ2-1; 15 bases fit TRBD2. The germline gives CDR1 SEHNR, CDR2 FQNEAQ (reference sequence). The CDR3 length is 15 residues. The CDR3 protein is CSSSRTSGRASEQFF. The CDR3 region has the DNA TGTTCCAGCAGCCGGACTAGCGGGAGGGCCAGTGAGCAGTTCTTC.

This clone was detected once. The chain couples TRBV27 to TRBJ2-1; 9 bases line up with TRBD2. CDR1 is MNHEY and CDR2 is SMNVEV in the germline V gene (reference sequence). V lost 6 bases and J lost 8; bases outside the gene matches: 17. CDR3 length: 17 amino acids. The CDR3 region is CASSQKRFSGSGHEQFF. The CDR3 DNA sequence: TGTGCCAGCAGCCAAAAGCGGTTTAGCGGGAGTGGACATGAGCAGTTCTTC.

The J gene is TRBJ2-1, the V gene TRBV7-9; 8 nucleotides agree with TRBD2. Germline CDR1 SEHNR, CDR2 FQNEAQ (reference sequence). Unmatched junction bases numbered 3, after V lost 5 bases and J lost 0 bases. This CDR3 contains 15 residues. The CDR3 loop is CASSHSGSSYNEQFF. The CDR3, as DNA: TGTGCCAGCAGCCACAGCGGGAGCTCCTACAATGAGCAGTTCTTC. Full variable domain (rest looked up from reference TRBV7-9 and TRBJ2-1): DTGVSQNPRHKITKRGQNVTFRCDPISEHNRLYWYRQTLGQGPEFLTYFQNEAQLEKSRLLSDRFSAERPKGSFSTLEIQRTEQGDSAMYLCASSHSGSSYNEQFFGPGTRLTVL.

The chain recombines TRBV6-5 with TRBJ2-2, with 8 bases fitting TRBD2. CDR1 and CDR2 from the germline V gene are MNHEY and SVGAGI. J lost 5 bases, V lost 7 bases, and 6 bases had no gene match. The CDR3 runs 14 residues. The chain's CDR3 is CASKRAGGTGELFF. The CDR3 DNA reads TGTGCCAGCAAAAGGGCGGGAGGAACCGGGGAGCTGTTTTTT.

The V gene is TRBV4-3, the J gene TRBJ2-7, with TRBD2 matching 8 bases. Trimming removed 1 base from V and 4 bases from J; junction bases left unmatched: 9. The CDR3 is 16 residues long. Germline CDR1 reads LGHNA; CDR2 reads YSLEER. The CDR3 region is CASSQGVGLVAYEQYF. The CDR3 DNA reads as TGCGCCAGCAGCCAAGGGGTGGGACTAGTCGCTTACGAGCAGTACTTC.

The CDR3 DNA reads TGTGCCAGCAGCGAAGGACTTAAGGGAAACACCATATATTTT. Amino acid sequence: CASSEGLKGNTIYF. This rearrangement joins TRBV7-6 to TRBJ1-3; D is unresolved. The CDR3 is 14 amino acids. Germline loops: CDR1 SGHVS, CDR2 FNYEAQ. Trimming left V 5 bases short and J 4 bases short, with 12 bases between.

The V gene is TRBV19, the J gene TRBJ2-1, with 8 bases aligning to TRBD1. V was pared by 7 bases and J by 7 bases, with 12 bases of the junction left unmatched. Germline V CDR1 and CDR2: LNHDA, SQIVND (reference sequence). This CDR3 has 15 residues. CDR3 residues: CASTMQGARRNEQFF. Written as DNA, the CDR3 is TGTGCCAGTACGATGCAGGGGGCTCGTAGGAATGAGCAGTTCTTC.

The chain links TRBV7-2 to TRBJ1-2; D is unresolved. Germline V CDR1 and CDR2: SGHTA, FQGNSA. V lost 1 base and J 8 bases, leaving 17 bases between the germline ends. This CDR3 comprises 15 residues. In DNA, the CDR3 is TGTGCCAGCAGCTTAGATCACTCCCCCACGGGGGGCTACACCTTC. As protein: CASSLDHSPTGGYTF.

The chain links TRBV7-9 to TRBJ2-3; 10 bases match TRBD2. Looked up from germline, CDR1 is SEHNR and CDR2 is FQNEAQ (reference sequence). The junction had 7 bases not matched to a gene; V was cut back by 0 bases and J by 4 bases. The CDR3 loop spans 17 amino acids. CDR3 protein: CASSLAVASGGSDTQYF. The CDR3 nucleotides read TGTGCCAGCAGCTTAGCGGTCGCTAGCGGGGGTTCAGATACGCAGTATTTT.

V gene TRBV9 combines with J gene TRBJ1-2; 7 nucleotides agree with TRBD1. J gave up 5 bases and V 4 bases, and 8 bases lay outside the gene matches. Germline values: CDR1 SGDLS, CDR2 YYNGEE. This CDR3 comprises 14 residues. DNA for the CDR3: TGTGCCAGCAGCAAAGGACAGGCCCTATATGGCTACACCTTC. Translation gives CASSKGQALYGYTF.

The rearrangement uses TRBV7-3 and TRBJ1-1; 7 bases fit TRBD1. J was trimmed by 4 bases and V by 1 base; bases with no gene match: 9. CDR1 and CDR2 (germline): SGHTA, FQGTGA. This CDR3 spans 16 amino acids. In nucleotides, the CDR3 is TGTGCCAGCAGCTTAATCCCGACAGGGAGTTTCACTGAAGCTTTCTTT. As protein: CASSLIPTGSFTEAFF. The full variable domain, rest sourced from reference TRBV7-3 and TRBJ1-1, is GAGVSQTPSNKVTEKGKYVELRCDPISGHTALYWYRQSLGQGPEFLIYFQGTGAADDSGLPNDRFFAVRPEGSVSTLKIQRTERGDSAVYLCASSLIPTGSFTEAFFGQGTRLTVV.

Comment on this clone: The same CDR3 is also encoded by other DNA sequences in this sample. CDR3 nucleotide sequence: TGCGCCAGCAGCCAAGGAGCAGGGCCCTCTGGGGCCAACGTCCTGACTTTC. Its translation is CASSQGAGPSGANVLTF. The gene calls are TRBV4-3 and TRBJ2-6; TRBD1 might be the D (5 bases). The CDR3 runs to 17 residues. Deletions cut 1 base from V and 0 bases from J, with 10 bases between. Germline V gives CDR1 LGHNA, CDR2 YSLEER.